These 30 T cell receptor beta chains were sequenced from one sample in a study of blood T cell repertoires in COVID-19. TCRdb keeps only in-frame clones here, not all; method: immunoSEQ multiplex PCR. The sample records some 200,000 clones, about 86% being singletons. The material sequenced was peripheral blood. These receptors came from a man between 25 and 39 years old with active or convalescent COVID-19.

The rearrangement joins TRBV15 to TRBJ1-1; maybe TRBD1 (6 bases). The CDR3 is 11 amino acids. The germline V gene encodes CDR1 LNHNV and CDR2 YYDKDF (reference sequence). Between the trimmed V and J ends, which lost 4 bases and 6 bases, there was a span of 6 bases. CDR3 amino acids: CATSKGAEAFF. CDR3 coding DNA: TGTGCCACCAGCAAGGGGGCTGAAGCTTTCTTT. Drawing the rest from reference TRBV15 and TRBJ1-1, the complete variable domain is DAMVIQNPRYQVTQFGKPVTLSCSQTLNHNVMYWYQQKSSQAPKLLFHYYDKDFNNEADTPDNFQSRRPNTSFCFLDIRSPGLGDTAMYLCATSKGAEAFFGQGTRLTVV.

The chain couples TRBV13 to TRBJ2-7; maybe TRBD2 (5 bases). V was trimmed by 5 bases and J by 4 bases, leaving 9 bases between them. The V gene's germline CDR1 is PRHDT and CDR2 FYEKMQ (reference sequence). This CDR3 has 12 amino acids. CDR3 bases: TGTGCCAGCAGCGTTGAGGGATACGAGCAGTACTTC. It yields the protein CASSVEGYEQYF.

This sequence joins TRBV7-2 and TRBJ1-4; D is unclear. V lost 0 bases, J lost 3 bases, and 11 bases lay in between. Germline loops: CDR1 SGHTA, CDR2 FQGNSA. The CDR3 has 16 residues. The CDR3 sequence: CASSLAGGPSNEKLFF. The CDR3 bases are TGTGCCAGCAGCTTAGCGGGAGGGCCCTCTAATGAAAAACTGTTTTTT.

DNA for the CDR3: TGTGCCAGCAGTTACTCGGGCACGGGAGGCGGCGAGCAGTACTTC. Translation: CASSYSGTGGGEQYF. J is TRBJ2-7 and V is TRBV6-5; 7 positions agree with TRBD2. Germline V gene lookup returns CDR1 MNHEY and CDR2 SVGAGI. CDR3 length equals 15 residues. V was pared by 0 bases and J by 6 bases, with 8 bases of the junction left unmatched.

The CDR3 here is CASSLGSRGYVGNTIYF. For the CDR3, the DNA is TGTGCCAGCAGCTTAGGGTCACGGGGGTACGTCGGAAACACCATATATTTT. The rearrangement uses TRBV7-8 and TRBJ1-3; D is possibly TRBD1 (5 bases). This CDR3 comprises 17 residues. Trimming shortened V by 1 base and J by 4 bases, and 17 bases separated the two germline ends. Germline V gene sequence: CDR1 SGHVS, CDR2 FQNEAQ. Combining the CDR3 with reference TRBV7-8 and TRBJ1-3 gives the whole variable domain GAGVSQSPRYKVAKRGQDVALRCDPISGHVSLFWYQQALGQGPEFLTYFQNEAQLDKSGLPSDRFFAERPEGSVSTLKIQRTQQEDSAVYLCASSLGSRGYVGNTIYFGEGSWLTVV.

V is TRBV7-9 and J is TRBJ1-1; unclear D gene. This CDR3 comprises 14 residues. V dropped 1 base and J dropped 5 bases, with 11 bases sitting between them. Per the germline V gene, CDR1 is SEHNR and CDR2 is FQNEAQ (reference sequence). The CDR3 DNA follows: TGTGCCAGCAGCTTAGAGAGGCTAGGTACTGAAGCTTTCTTT. It translates to CASSLERLGTEAFF.

The chain combines TRBV9 with TRBJ1-5; a possible D gene is TRBD1 (5 bases). Germline V CDR1 and CDR2: SGDLS, YYNGEE. The CDR3 is made up of 16 amino acids. V lost 0 bases and J 0 bases, leaving 10 bases between the germline ends. The CDR3 nucleotides read TGTGCCAGCAGCGTAGGAGACAGCTTTAGCAATCAGCCCCAGCATTTT. Amino acids: CASSVGDSFSNQPQHF.

V is TRBV2 and J is TRBJ2-2; D may be TRBD2 (5 bases). V lost 3 bases and J lost 7, with 9 bases in between. Germline V CDR1 and CDR2: SNHLY, FYNNEI. The CDR3 spans 13 residues. CDR3 sequence: CASSDYGVGELFF. CDR3 sequence (DNA): TGTGCCAGCAGTGATTACGGGGTCGGGGAGCTGTTTTTT.

The rearrangement joins TRBV5-4 to TRBJ2-7, with 7 nucleotides matching TRBD2. With 10 bases clipped from V and 3 bases from J, the junction kept 16 bases outside the gene matches. This CDR3 spans 15 amino acids. The germline CDR1 and CDR2 sequences are SGHNT and YYREEE (reference sequence). The CDR3 DNA reads TGTGCCGACTGGGGTAACGGGGGGTTGGGCTACGAGCAGTACGTC. Its translation is CADWGNGGLGYEQYV.

The chain has TRBV27 and TRBJ2-6; TRBD1 matches 10 bases. The CDR3 runs to 16 residues. CDR1 is MNHEY, CDR2 SMNVEV, per germline (reference sequence). The J segment lost 2 bases and the V segment lost 10 bases, leaving 8 bases of the junction unmatched. CDR3 nucleotide sequence: TGTGCCACCCGAGGGACAGGGGACCCTGGGGCCAACGTCCTGACTTTC. Its translation is CATRGTGDPGANVLTF.

This chain uses TRBV7-2 with TRBJ1-2, with TRBD1 identical over 8 bases. Trimming removed 5 bases from V and 8 bases from J; junction bases left unmatched: 19. Looked up from germline, CDR1 is SGHTA and CDR2 is FQGNSA. This CDR3 comprises 17 residues. The CDR3 DNA follows: TGTGCCAGCAGCCAAAGGGACTCCGGGACAGGAACGGGAGGCTACACCTTC. It specifies CASSQRDSGTGTGGYTF.

The CDR3: CASSRRTGEETQYF. CDR3 sequence (DNA): TGTGCCAGCAGCAGGCGGACAGGGGAAGAGACCCAGTACTTC. The rearrangement joins TRBV5-6 to TRBJ2-5, with 9 bases lining up with TRBD1. Germline V gene data show CDR1 as SGHDT and CDR2 as YYEEEE. CDR3 length: 14 residues. Trimming at V came to 4 bases and at J to 3 bases, leaving 4 bases not matched to a gene.

V is TRBV19 and J is TRBJ1-2; no definite D call. This CDR3 has 13 residues. Trimming took 3 bases from V and 4 from J, leaving 9 bases between them. The germline V gene has CDR1 LNHDA and CDR2 SQIVND (reference sequence). CDR3 residues: CASSMGISYGYTF. CDR3 bases: TGTGCCAGTAGTATGGGCATCTCCTATGGCTACACCTTC.

The V and J genes are TRBV10-3 and TRBJ2-1; 8 bases fit TRBD2. V was pared by 6 bases and J by 8 bases, with 12 bases of the junction left unmatched. The CDR3 has 15 amino acids. CDR1 and CDR2 (germline): ENHRY, SYGVKD. The CDR3 DNA follows: TGTGCCATCAGCTCTACTAGCGGCTCCTCGGATGAGCAGTTCTTC. It translates to CAISSTSGSSDEQFF.

This rearrangement joins TRBV7-2 to TRBJ2-1, with D perhaps TRBD1 (5 bases). The germline V gene encodes CDR1 SGHTA and CDR2 FQGNSA. The CDR3 has 12 amino acids. Trimming stripped 2 bases from V and 9 bases from J, with 8 bases between. CDR3 sequence (DNA): TGTGCCAGCAGCTTAAGGGGATTTGAGCAGTTCTTC. Translated: CASSLRGFEQFF. Based on the CDR3 plus reference TRBV7-2 and TRBJ2-1, the full variable domain is GAGVSQSPSNKVTEKGKDVELRCDPISGHTALYWYRQSLGQGLEFLIYFQGNSAPDKSGLPSDRFSAERTGGSVSTLTIQRTQQEDSAVYLCASSLRGFEQFFGPGTRLTVL.

CDR3 region: CASSSPRTSGGGTDTQYF. The CDR3 coding sequence is TGTGCCAGCAGTTCACCCCGGACTAGCGGGGGGGGCACAGATACGCAGTATTTT. This chain uses TRBV27 with TRBJ2-3, with TRBD2 matching 15 bases. The V gene end was trimmed by 4 bases and the J gene end by 1 base; junction bases not matched to a gene: 6. The germline V gene has CDR1 MNHEY and CDR2 SMNVEV (reference sequence). The CDR3 totals 18 residues.

The J gene is TRBJ1-6, the V gene TRBV7-2, with D possibly TRBD1 on 5 matching bases. Germline assignment: CDR1 SGHTA and CDR2 FQGNSA. The CDR3 extends over 17 amino acids. Trimming stripped 1 base from V and 6 bases from J, with 16 bases between. CDR3 sequence reads: CASSLGSRGRSNSPLHF. The CDR3 nucleotides read TGTGCCAGCAGCTTAGGATCTAGGGGTCGAAGTAATTCACCCCTCCACTTT.

J is TRBJ1-5 and V is TRBV4-1; no clear D gene. V lost 0 bases to trimming and J lost 7 bases, with 7 bases between them. The CDR3 length is 13 residues. CDR1 and CDR2 (germline): MGHRA, YSYEKL. The CDR3 nucleotides are TGCGCCAGCAGCCAAGATCGTGTCCAGCCCCAGCATTTT. Translating gives CASSQDRVQPQHF.

The chain couples TRBV5-1 to TRBJ2-1; 11 bases align to TRBD2. Germline CDR1 and CDR2: SGHRS and YFSETQ. The CDR3 contains 15 residues. Germline trimming cut 4 bases from V and 4 bases from J; bases unmatched to any gene: 4. The CDR3 bases are TGCGCCAGCAGCCTGACTAGCGGGATTTACAATGAGCAGTTCTTC. Residues: CASSLTSGIYNEQFF.

The chain employs TRBV15 and TRBJ2-5; weak D call: TRBD2 (6 bases). There are 13 residues in the CDR3. V was cut by 7 bases and J by 4 bases, with 13 bases left in between. Looked up from germline, CDR1 is LNHNV and CDR2 is YYDKDF (reference sequence). The DNA of the CDR3 is TGTGCCACCATGCCGACGGAGGGAGAGACCCAGTACTTC. This encodes CATMPTEGETQYF. The full variable domain, completed using reference TRBV15 and TRBJ2-5, is DAMVIQNPRYQVTQFGKPVTLSCSQTLNHNVMYWYQQKSSQAPKLLFHYYDKDFNNEADTPDNFQSRRPNTSFCFLDIRSPGLGDTAMYLCATMPTEGETQYFGPGTRLLVL.

The chain has TRBV30 and TRBJ2-7, with D possibly TRBD2 on 5 matching bases. This CDR3 is 12 amino acids long. Germline CDR1 GTSNPN, CDR2 SVGIG (reference sequence). Between the trimmed V and J ends, which lost 5 bases and 3 bases, there was a span of 11 bases. The CDR3 loop reads CAWGSGIYEQYF. CDR3 nucleotides: TGTGCCTGGGGGAGCGGTATCTACGAGCAGTACTTC.

The V call is TRBV7-6, the J call TRBJ2-6; 9 nucleotides align to TRBD1. V was pared by 5 bases and J by 0 bases, with 14 bases of the junction left unmatched. CDR1 is SGHVS and CDR2 is FNYEAQ in the germline V gene. This CDR3 is built from 20 residues. The CDR3 here is CASSPYIPGQGYSGANVLTF. The CDR3 region has the DNA TGTGCCAGCAGCCCATACATACCGGGACAGGGCTACTCTGGGGCCAACGTCCTGACTTTC.

The chain joins TRBV5-1 to TRBJ1-4; D is perhaps TRBD1 (5 bases). Germline CDR1 is SGHRS and CDR2 is YFSETQ. The CDR3 totals 15 residues. Trimming removed 2 bases at V and 7 bases at J, with 15 bases between. CDR3 sequence (DNA): TGCGCCAGCAGCTTTTTTGAGGGGCGGGGTGAAAAACTGTTTTTT. It encodes CASSFFEGRGEKLFF.

The rearrangement joins TRBV27 to TRBJ1-2; no definite D call. The germline V gene has CDR1 MNHEY and CDR2 SMNVEV (reference sequence). The CDR3 consists of 13 residues. V shed 5 bases and J shed 5 bases, with 12 bases lying between them. In DNA form, the CDR3 reads TGTGCCAGCAGTCCCTCGTTGGCTTATGGCTACACCTTC. Translated: CASSPSLAYGYTF.

V is TRBV2 and J is TRBJ2-2, with a possible D match to TRBD1 (5 bases). V lost 9 bases, J lost 4 bases, and 18 bases lay in between. The CDR3 has 15 amino acids. Germline V gene lookup returns CDR1 SNHLY and CDR2 FYNNEI. CDR3 nucleotide sequence: TGTGCCAGTAGGGGCGAGGCAGTGGGCACCGGGGAGCTGTTTTTT. It is translated as CASRGEAVGTGELFF. Based on the CDR3 plus reference TRBV2 and TRBJ2-2, the full variable domain is EPEVTQTPSHQVTQMGQEVILRCVPISNHLYFYWYRQILGQKVEFLVSFYNNEISEKSEIFDDQFSVERPDGSNFTLKIRSTKLEDSAMYFCASRGEAVGTGELFFGEGSRLTVL.

V gene TRBV6-2 or TRBV6-3 combines with J gene TRBJ2-5; 12 bases are a match to TRBD2. The germline V gene has CDR1 MNHEY and CDR2 SVGEGT. The CDR3 length is 18 residues. Losses at the gene ends were 4 bases for V and 4 bases for J; bases not matched to a gene: 13. The CDR3 sequence is CASSSPLAGGPRVETQYF. CDR3 nucleotide sequence: TGTGCCAGCAGTTCCCCTCTAGCGGGGGGGCCTAGAGTAGAGACCCAGTACTTC.

In this sample, this clone turned up a few times. The chain combines TRBV27 with TRBJ2-4; TRBD1 agrees at 10 bases. CDR3 length: 15 residues. Germline loops: CDR1 MNHEY, CDR2 SMNVEV (reference sequence). V shed 4 bases and J 8 bases; nucleotides not matched to a gene: 8. CDR3 amino acids: CASSSPGTGVYIQYF. The DNA of the CDR3 is TGTGCCAGCAGTTCCCCCGGGACAGGGGTGTACATTCAGTACTTC.

The V gene is TRBV20-1, the J gene TRBJ2-7, with a tentative D call TRBD2 (6 bases). The ends were cut back, 3 bases at V and 6 bases at J, with 18 bases in the middle. Germline values: CDR1 DFQATT, CDR2 SNEGSKA (reference sequence). This CDR3 region has 14 residues. The CDR3 protein is CSASPSVGRGEQYF. The CDR3 DNA reads TGCAGTGCTAGTCCTAGCGTAGGGCGGGGCGAGCAGTACTTC.

This clone was observed a single time. This chain joins TRBV5-8 and TRBJ1-3, with D unresolved. The CDR3 length is 15 residues. Looked up from germline, CDR1 is SGHTS and CDR2 is YDEGEE. V was clipped by 0 bases and J by 0 bases, with 7 bases between them. In DNA form, the CDR3 reads TGTGCCAGCAGCTTGGCCGCCAGCTCTGGAAACACCATATATTTT. Its protein is CASSLAASSGNTIYF.

This chain connects TRBV6-5 to TRBJ2-3, with TRBD2 matching over 7 bases. There are 12 residues in the CDR3. Germline CDR1 MNHEY, CDR2 SVGAGI. V trimming: 10 bases; J trimming: 2 bases; junction bases outside the gene matches: 3. The CDR3 is CATAGDTDTQYF. Here the CDR3 DNA reads TGTGCCACGGCGGGGGACACAGATACGCAGTATTTT.